The 28 T cell receptor beta chains given below trace back to one sample, sequenced in a study of neoadjuvant nivolumab and ipilimumab in lung cancer. Only in-frame clones appear in the TCRdb table, and some are missing; sequencing was by immunoSEQ multiplex PCR. The table lists around 7,700 clones, roughly three quarters of them singletons. This sample comprised adjacent normal lung tissue, obtained after neoadjuvant nivolumab, alone or with ipilimumab, at or shortly before surgery. Source of these receptors: an adult with non-small cell lung cancer.

The chain couples TRBV11-2 to TRBJ2-7; TRBD1 agrees at 11 bases. Germline loops: CDR1 SGHAT, CDR2 FQNNGV. Losses at the gene ends were 6 bases for V and 6 bases for J; bases not matched to a gene: 13. The CDR3 extends over 16 amino acids. CDR3 residues: CASSLISGQGVPEQYF. DNA of the CDR3: TGTGCCAGCAGTCTCATATCGGGACAGGGGGTGCCCGAGCAGTACTTC.

This clone was recorded once. This chain connects TRBV5-4 to TRBJ1-2; no firm D call. Between the trimmed V and J ends, which lost 1 base and 4 bases, there was a span of 11 bases. Germline assignment: CDR1 SGHNT and CDR2 YYREEE (reference sequence). The CDR3 spans 14 residues. The CDR3 DNA reads TGTGCCAGCAGCTTGCCCGGGAACGTCTATGGCTACACCTTC. It yields the protein CASSLPGNVYGYTF.

V and J are TRBV9 and TRBJ1-2; 8 bases agree with TRBD1. Germline V gene lookup returns CDR1 SGDLS and CDR2 YYNGEE. Trimming took 0 bases from V and 4 from J; bases not matched to a gene: 2. This CDR3 has 14 residues. CDR3 DNA sequence: TGTGCCAGCAGCGTAGGTGGGACAGGCTATGGCTACACCTTC. This gives the protein CASSVGGTGYGYTF.

This rearrangement joins TRBV19 to TRBJ1-3; D might be TRBD1 (5 bases). The CDR3 consists of 14 residues. The V gene's germline CDR1 is LNHDA and CDR2 SQIVND (reference sequence). Trimming shortened V by 7 bases and J by 0 bases, and 10 bases separated the two germline ends. The CDR3 nucleotides read TGTGCCAGTAAAGACAGTCTCTCTGGAAACACCATATATTTT. Translated: CASKDSLSGNTIYF.

This rearrangement joins TRBV5-5 to TRBJ2-7, with 7 bases identical to TRBD1. The CDR3 consists of 15 residues. V shed 6 bases and J 3 bases; nucleotides not matched to a gene: 12. The germline V gene has CDR1 SGHKS and CDR2 YYEKEE (reference sequence). The CDR3 coding sequence is TGTGCCAGCACCCCTGGAGAGGGGGCGGACTACGAGCAGTACTTC. Encoded protein: CASTPGEGADYEQYF. The full variable domain, with the rest looked up from reference TRBV5-5 and TRBJ2-7, is DAGVTQSPTHLIKTRGQQVTLRCSPISGHKSVSWYQQVLGQGPQFIFQYYEKEERGRGNFPDRFSARQFPNYSSELNVNALLLGDSALYLCASTPGEGADYEQYFGPGTRLTVT.

This chain uses TRBV30 with TRBJ1-1; TRBD1 matches 8 bases. The CDR3 is 14 amino acids. Germline CDR1 GTSNPN, CDR2 SVGIG (reference sequence). After removal of 2 bases from V and 10 bases from J, the junction contained 12 bases not matched to a gene. CDR3: CAWSRDRSEHGAFF. The CDR3 DNA follows: TGTGCCTGGAGTCGGGACAGGTCGGAACATGGAGCTTTCTTT.

This rearrangement joins TRBV2 to TRBJ1-6; 9 bases align to TRBD1. The germline gives CDR1 SNHLY, CDR2 FYNNEI. V lost 6 bases to trimming and J lost 10 bases; unmatched junction nucleotides: 7. The CDR3 loop spans 14 amino acids. CDR3 DNA: TGTGCCAGCAGCAAGGACAGGGGTTACTCACCCCTCCACTTT. Translating it yields CASSKDRGYSPLHF. Based on the CDR3 plus reference TRBV2 and TRBJ1-6, the full variable domain is EPEVTQTPSHQVTQMGQEVILRCVPISNHLYFYWYRQILGQKVEFLVSFYNNEISEKSEIFDDQFSVERPDGSNFTLKIRSTKLEDSAMYFCASSKDRGYSPLHFGNGTRLTVT.

J is TRBJ1-6 and V is TRBV5-6, with D perhaps TRBD1 (6 bases). This CDR3 contains 19 residues. Germline-derived CDR1 and CDR2 are SGHDT and YYEEEE. V shed 1 base and J shed 10 bases, with 27 bases lying between them. CDR3 loop: CASSLRIGGGGRGTSPLHF. For the CDR3, the DNA is TGTGCCAGCAGCTTGAGGATTGGGGGGGGCGGCCGAGGAACCTCACCCCTCCACTTT.

This clone was picked up a small number of times. This chain uses TRBV19 with TRBJ2-7; unclear D gene. The germline V gene encodes CDR1 LNHDA and CDR2 SQIVND (reference sequence). With 1 base removed from V and 1 base from J, the gap between germline ends came to 8 bases. The CDR3 contains 14 residues. The CDR3 nucleotides read TGTGCCAGTAGTATAGTCGCCCGATCCTACGAGCAGTACTTC. Translating it yields CASSIVARSYEQYF.

The gene calls are TRBV6-5 and TRBJ2-2; D might be TRBD1 (6 bases). V was pared by 0 bases and J by 5 bases, with 13 bases between. The CDR3 loop spans 16 amino acids. CDR1 MNHEY and CDR2 SVGAGI come from the germline V gene. For the CDR3, the DNA is TGTGCCAGCAGTTACTCAGGGGACACAGTTACCGGGGAGCTGTTTTTT. Its translation is CASSYSGDTVTGELFF.

The chain employs TRBV9 and TRBJ2-3; 12 bases fit TRBD2. CDR1 and CDR2 from the germline V gene are SGDLS and YYNGEE. The CDR3 contains 15 residues. J lost 3 bases, V lost 4 bases, and 3 bases had no gene match. CDR3 region: CASSFGLAGTDTQYF. As DNA, the CDR3 is TGTGCCAGCAGCTTTGGACTAGCGGGGACAGATACGCAGTATTTT.

Remarks on this clone: The sample carries other DNA sequences with the same CDR3. J is TRBJ1-2 and V is TRBV5-4; TRBD1 agrees at 7 bases. Germline assignment: CDR1 SGHNT and CDR2 YYREEE (reference sequence). The CDR3 is made up of 13 amino acids. J lost 3 bases, V lost 4 bases, and 3 bases had no gene match. DNA of the CDR3: TGTGCCAGCAGCCTGGGGACAGACTATGGCTACACCTTC. It is translated as CASSLGTDYGYTF.

This chain uses TRBV9 with TRBJ2-2, with 7 bases identical to TRBD1. Trimming removed 3 bases from V and 0 bases from J; junction bases left unmatched: 11. The germline V gene encodes CDR1 SGDLS and CDR2 YYNGEE. The CDR3 covers 18 residues. Written as DNA, the CDR3 is TGTGCCAGCAGCGATAGGGCGTTGGGGACAGCGAACACCGGGGAGCTGTTTTTT. This encodes CASSDRALGTANTGELFF.

The J gene is TRBJ2-7, the V gene TRBV19; D unresolved. This CDR3 comprises 12 residues. The V gene's germline CDR1 is LNHDA and CDR2 SQIVND (reference sequence). V lost 5 bases, J lost 2 bases, and 7 bases lay in between. The CDR3 DNA follows: TGTGCCAGTAGTGGGCAGGCCTACGAGCAGTACTTC. This codes for CASSGQAYEQYF.

This sequence joins TRBV30 and TRBJ1-1; D is ambiguous. The CDR3 has 12 residues. CDR1 is GTSNPN and CDR2 is SVGIG in the germline V gene (reference sequence). Trimming removed 1 base from V and 7 bases from J, with 10 bases in between. CDR3 nucleotides: TGTGCCTGGAGTGAGGGTTCGGGTGAAGCTTTCTTT. This codes for CAWSEGSGEAFF. The full variable domain, in which reference TRBV30 and TRBJ1-1 provide the parts outside the CDR3, is SQTIHQWPATLVQPVGSPLSLECTVEGTSNPNLYWYRQAAGRGLQLLFYSVGIGQISSEVPQNLSASRPQDRQFILSSKKLLLSDSGFYLCAWSEGSGEAFFGQGTRLTVV.

This clone is a singleton in its sample. The chain links TRBV19 to TRBJ2-7, with 8 bases that match TRBD1. This CDR3 has 14 amino acids. Germline lookup yields CDR1 LNHDA and CDR2 SQIVND (reference sequence). V dropped 5 bases and J dropped 3; count of bases not matched to a gene: 6. CDR3 in DNA: TGTGCCAGTAGTTGGGACAGGTCCAGCTACGAGCAGTACTTC. Protein sequence: CASSWDRSSYEQYF.

J is TRBJ2-7 and V is TRBV7-9; 11 bases agree with TRBD1. V lost 5 bases and J lost 6; bases outside the gene matches: 6. This CDR3 region has 14 residues. Germline CDR1 SEHNR, CDR2 FQNEAQ (reference sequence). The chain's CDR3 is CASSARTGGAEQYF. The CDR3 nucleotides are TGTGCCAGCAGCGCGCGGACAGGGGGCGCCGAGCAGTACTTC.

V gene TRBV6-5 combines with J gene TRBJ1-6; 8 nucleotides match TRBD1. From germline, CDR1 is MNHEY and CDR2 SVGAGI. Losses at the gene ends were 2 bases for V and 10 bases for J; bases not matched to a gene: 4. This CDR3 spans 14 amino acids. The CDR3 nucleotides are TGTGCCAGCAGTTACGGACAGGGCGAGTCACCCCTCCACTTT. This gives the protein CASSYGQGESPLHF.

This chain connects TRBV11-3 to TRBJ2-1, with D maybe TRBD2 (5 bases). Germline lookup yields CDR1 SGHNT and CDR2 YENEEA. The CDR3 contains 15 residues. The V end lost 5 bases, the J end lost 4 bases, and 15 bases lay between the germline ends. The CDR3 coding sequence is TGTGCCAGCAGCCCCAGGCGGGCCCCTTACAATGAGCAGTTCTTC. This codes for CASSPRRAPYNEQFF. Together with reference TRBV11-3 and TRBJ2-1, the CDR3 gives the full variable domain: EAGVVQSPRYKIIEKKQPVAFWCNPISGHNTLYWYLQNLGQGPELLIRYENEEAVDDSQLPKDRFSAERLKGVDSTLKIQPAELGDSAVYLCASSPRRAPYNEQFFGPGTRLTVL.

The gene calls are TRBV19 and TRBJ1-5; 7 positions match TRBD1. CDR3 length: 15 residues. The V segment lost 6 bases and the J segment 4 bases; nucleotides outside the gene matches: 9. Germline V gives CDR1 LNHDA, CDR2 SQIVND (reference sequence). CDR3 loop: CASRATGDGNQPQHF. CDR3 nucleotide sequence: TGTGCCAGTAGAGCTACAGGGGATGGTAATCAGCCCCAGCATTTT. The whole variable domain, filled in from reference TRBV19 and TRBJ1-5, reads DGGITQSPKYLFRKEGQNVTLSCEQNLNHDAMYWYRQDPGQGLRLIYYSQIVNDFQKGDIAEGYSVSREKKESFPLTVTSAQKNPTAFYLCASRATGDGNQPQHFGDGTRLSIL.

The chain links TRBV6-5 to TRBJ2-7, with a possible D match to TRBD1 (6 bases). The CDR3 has 16 amino acids. The V gene lost 2 bases and the J gene lost 2 bases, with 16 bases spanning the gap. Germline loops: CDR1 MNHEY, CDR2 SVGAGI. In DNA form, the CDR3 reads TGTGCCAGCAGTTACCCCGACAGGACCGGGGCCTACGAGCAGTACTTC. Residues: CASSYPDRTGAYEQYF.

The rearrangement joins TRBV28 to TRBJ2-6, with a weak D call TRBD2 (5 bases). The CDR3 has 16 residues. CDR1 is MDHEN and CDR2 is SYDVKM in the germline V gene. Trimming stripped 6 bases from V and 0 bases from J, with 12 bases between. The CDR3 bases are TGTGCCAGCAGGCTTTGGACTTCCTCTGGGGCCAACGTCCTGACTTTC. Translation: CASRLWTSSGANVLTF.

Judged by abundance, this clone is large. The chain carries TRBV9 and TRBJ2-7; 8 bases agree with TRBD1. CDR3 size: 13 residues. The V segment lost 3 bases and the J segment 3 bases; nucleotides outside the gene matches: 2. The germline V gene has CDR1 SGDLS and CDR2 YYNGEE. In DNA, the CDR3 is TGTGCCAGCAGCGCAGGGACAGGCTACGAGCAGTACTTC. This gives the protein CASSAGTGYEQYF.

The V gene is TRBV2, the J gene TRBJ1-6; 7 bases match TRBD1. The ends lost 5 bases at V and 13 bases at J; junction bases unmatched: 8. This CDR3 contains 13 residues. Germline CDR1 reads SNHLY; CDR2 reads FYNNEI. As DNA, the CDR3 is TGTGCCAGCAGTTCGGGACAGTTCCTTCCCCTCCACTTT. Amino acid sequence: CASSSGQFLPLHF.

This clone was detected once. The chain carries TRBV6-1 and TRBJ1-5, with TRBD1 identical over 7 bases. V trimming: 6 bases; J trimming: 3 bases; junction bases outside the gene matches: 5. In germline, CDR1 is MNHNS, CDR2 SASEGT. This CDR3 has 14 amino acids. The CDR3 is CASRETGNNQPQHF. CDR3 bases: TGTGCCAGCAGGGAGACAGGGAACAATCAGCCCCAGCATTTT.

This clone was recorded a few times. The chain links TRBV2 to TRBJ2-7, with TRBD2 matching 8 bases. CDR3 length: 13 residues. Unmatched junction bases numbered 7, after V lost 6 bases and J lost 6 bases. Germline assignment: CDR1 SNHLY and CDR2 FYNNEI. The CDR3: CASSRGGGSEQYF. The CDR3 region has the DNA TGTGCCAGCAGCCGGGGCGGGGGGTCCGAGCAGTACTTC.

The chain is built from TRBV27 and TRBJ2-7, with D maybe TRBD1 (6 bases). The CDR3 runs 14 residues. Trimming removed 3 bases from V and 3 bases from J, with 12 bases in between. Germline-derived CDR1 and CDR2 are MNHEY and SMNVEV (reference sequence). The DNA for the CDR3 is TGTGCCAGCAGTTTGGAGACAGGAAACTACGAGCAGTACTTC. Protein: CASSLETGNYEQYF.

The rearrangement joins TRBV6-5 to TRBJ2-1, with TRBD1 matching 10 bases. CDR1 is MNHEY, CDR2 SVGAGI, per germline. This CDR3 region has 13 residues. J gave up 9 bases and V 8 bases, and 7 bases lay outside the gene matches. The DNA of the CDR3 is TGTGCCAGCGGACTGACAGGGGGCAGTGAGCAGTTCTTC. Translation gives CASGLTGGSEQFF.